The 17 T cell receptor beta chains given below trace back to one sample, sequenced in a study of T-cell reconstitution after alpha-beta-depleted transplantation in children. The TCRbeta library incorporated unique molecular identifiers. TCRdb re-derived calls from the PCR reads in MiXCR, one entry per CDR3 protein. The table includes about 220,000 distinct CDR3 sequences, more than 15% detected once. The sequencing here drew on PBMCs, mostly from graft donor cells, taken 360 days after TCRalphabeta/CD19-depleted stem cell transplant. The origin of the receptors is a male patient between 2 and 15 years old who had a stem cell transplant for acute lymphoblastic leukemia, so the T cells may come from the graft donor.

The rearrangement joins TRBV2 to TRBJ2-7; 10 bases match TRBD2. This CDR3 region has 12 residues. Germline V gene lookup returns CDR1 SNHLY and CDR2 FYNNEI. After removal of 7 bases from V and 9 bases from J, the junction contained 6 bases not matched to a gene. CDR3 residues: CASKREREGQYF. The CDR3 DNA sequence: TGTGCCAGCAAACGAGAGCGGGAGGGGCAGTACTTC.

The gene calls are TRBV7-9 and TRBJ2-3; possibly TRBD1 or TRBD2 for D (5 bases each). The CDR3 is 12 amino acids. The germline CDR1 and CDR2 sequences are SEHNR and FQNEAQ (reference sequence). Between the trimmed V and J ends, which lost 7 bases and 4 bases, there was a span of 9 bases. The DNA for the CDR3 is TGTGCCAGCAATTCGGGACCAGATACGCAGTATTTT. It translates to CASNSGPDTQYF.

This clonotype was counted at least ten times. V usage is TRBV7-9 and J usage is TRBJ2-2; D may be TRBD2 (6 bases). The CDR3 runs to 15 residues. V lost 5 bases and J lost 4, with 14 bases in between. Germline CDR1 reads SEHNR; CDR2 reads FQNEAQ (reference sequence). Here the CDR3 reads CASSIASGGTGELFF. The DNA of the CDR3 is TGTGCCAGCAGCATTGCCTCCGGGGGCACCGGGGAGCTGTTTTTT.

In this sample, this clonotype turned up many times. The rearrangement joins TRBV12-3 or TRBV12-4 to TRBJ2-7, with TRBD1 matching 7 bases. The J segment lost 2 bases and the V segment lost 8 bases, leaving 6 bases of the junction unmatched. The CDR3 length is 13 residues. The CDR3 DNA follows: TGTGCCAGCGGCCGAGGGGGCGCCTACGAGCAGTACTTC. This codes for CASGRGGAYEQYF.

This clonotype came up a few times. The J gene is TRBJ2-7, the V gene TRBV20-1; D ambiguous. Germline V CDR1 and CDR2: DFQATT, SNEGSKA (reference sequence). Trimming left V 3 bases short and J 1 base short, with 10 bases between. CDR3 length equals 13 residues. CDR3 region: CSARNQESYEQYF. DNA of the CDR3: TGCAGTGCTAGGAACCAGGAATCCTACGAGCAGTACTTC.

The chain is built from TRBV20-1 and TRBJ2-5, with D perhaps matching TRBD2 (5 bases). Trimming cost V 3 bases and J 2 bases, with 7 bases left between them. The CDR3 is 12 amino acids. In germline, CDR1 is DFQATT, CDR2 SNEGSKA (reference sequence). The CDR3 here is CSASPGQETQYF. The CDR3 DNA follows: TGCAGTGCTAGCCCGGGACAAGAGACCCAGTACTTC.

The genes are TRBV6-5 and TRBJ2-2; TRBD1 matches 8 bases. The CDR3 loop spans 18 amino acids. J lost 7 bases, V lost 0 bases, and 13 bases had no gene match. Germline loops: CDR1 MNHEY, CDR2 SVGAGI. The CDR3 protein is CASSYSTPGGAGSGELFF. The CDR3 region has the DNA TGTGCCAGCAGTTACTCGACCCCAGGGGGCGCCGGAAGCGGGGAGCTGTTTTTT.

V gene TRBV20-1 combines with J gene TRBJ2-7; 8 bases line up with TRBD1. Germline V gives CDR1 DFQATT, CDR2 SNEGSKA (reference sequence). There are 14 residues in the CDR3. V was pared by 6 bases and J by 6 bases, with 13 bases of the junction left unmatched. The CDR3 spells CSARTGQGVGEQYF. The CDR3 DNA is TGCAGTGCCCGAACCGGACAGGGCGTCGGCGAGCAGTACTTC.

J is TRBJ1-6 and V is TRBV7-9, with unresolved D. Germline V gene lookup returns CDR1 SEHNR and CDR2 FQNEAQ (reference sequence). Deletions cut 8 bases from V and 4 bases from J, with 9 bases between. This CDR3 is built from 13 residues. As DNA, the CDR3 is TGTGCCAGCCAGAGCGAGTATAATTCACCCCTCCACTTT. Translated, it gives CASQSEYNSPLHF.

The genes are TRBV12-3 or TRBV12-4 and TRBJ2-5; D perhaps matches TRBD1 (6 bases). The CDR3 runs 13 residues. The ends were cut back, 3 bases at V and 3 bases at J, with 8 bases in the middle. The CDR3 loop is CASSFQGKETQYF. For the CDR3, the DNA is TGTGCCAGCAGTTTTCAGGGGAAAGAGACCCAGTACTTC.

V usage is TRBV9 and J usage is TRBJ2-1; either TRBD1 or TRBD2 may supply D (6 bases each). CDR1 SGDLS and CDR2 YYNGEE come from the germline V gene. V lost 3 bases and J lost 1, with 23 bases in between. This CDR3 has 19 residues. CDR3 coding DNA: TGTGCCAGCAGCGCCCGTCTGGGGGGCTTTAAGGAGTCCTACAATGAGCAGTTCTTC. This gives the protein CASSARLGGFKESYNEQFF.

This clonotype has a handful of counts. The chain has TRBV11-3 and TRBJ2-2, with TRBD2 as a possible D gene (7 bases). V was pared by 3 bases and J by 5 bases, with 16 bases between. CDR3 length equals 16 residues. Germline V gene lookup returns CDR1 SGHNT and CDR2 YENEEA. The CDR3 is CASSFIRGASTGELFF. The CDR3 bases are TGTGCCAGCAGCTTTATTCGGGGGGCATCAACCGGGGAGCTGTTTTTT.

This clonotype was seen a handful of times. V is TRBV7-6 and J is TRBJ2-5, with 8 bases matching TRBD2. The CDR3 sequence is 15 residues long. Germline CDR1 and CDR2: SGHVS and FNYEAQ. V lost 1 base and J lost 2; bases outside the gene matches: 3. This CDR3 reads CASSLGPSGQETQYF. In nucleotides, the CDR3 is TGTGCCAGCAGCTTAGGGCCTAGCGGGCAAGAGACCCAGTACTTC.

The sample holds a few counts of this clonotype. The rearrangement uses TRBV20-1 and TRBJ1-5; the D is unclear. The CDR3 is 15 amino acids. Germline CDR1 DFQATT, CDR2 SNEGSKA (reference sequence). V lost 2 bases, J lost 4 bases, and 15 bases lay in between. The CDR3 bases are TGCAGTGCTAGACCTCCCCTGCGCCCTAATCAGCCCCAGCATTTT. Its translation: CSARPPLRPNQPQHF.

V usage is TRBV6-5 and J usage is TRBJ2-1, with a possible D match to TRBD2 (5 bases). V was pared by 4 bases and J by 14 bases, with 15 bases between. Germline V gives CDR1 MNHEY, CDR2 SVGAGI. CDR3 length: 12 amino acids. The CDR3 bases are TGTGCCAGCAGTTCCCCGGGGATTACGGAGTTCTTC. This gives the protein CASSSPGITEFF.

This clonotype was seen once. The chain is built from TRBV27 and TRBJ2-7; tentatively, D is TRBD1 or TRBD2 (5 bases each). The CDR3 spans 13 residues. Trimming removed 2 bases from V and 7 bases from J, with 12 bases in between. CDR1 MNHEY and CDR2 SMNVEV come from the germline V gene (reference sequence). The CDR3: CASSLTGAWEQYF. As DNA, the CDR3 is TGTGCCAGCAGTTTAACCGGGGCCTGGGAGCAGTACTTC.

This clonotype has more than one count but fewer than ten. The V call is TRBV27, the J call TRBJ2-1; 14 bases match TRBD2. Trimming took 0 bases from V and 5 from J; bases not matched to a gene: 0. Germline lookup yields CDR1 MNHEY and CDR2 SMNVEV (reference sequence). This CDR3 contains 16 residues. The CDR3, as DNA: TGTGCCAGCAGTTTATCGACTAGCGGGGGGGACAATGAGCAGTTCTTC. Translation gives CASSLSTSGGDNEQFF.